These 18 T cell receptor beta chains originate from one sample sequenced in a study of blood T cells in healthy people across ages. PCR was performed a second time for 7 to 11 cycles using a sample-barcoded 5' primer and a J-beta primer mix. One entry per CDR3 protein results from TCRdb running MiXCR on the 5' RACE reads. Of around 1,000,000 distinct CDR3 sequences in the sample, roughly 24% are singletons; the top ten hold 0.65% to 0.95%. The sample also formed part of further work on T cells of mothers and their children.

The sample taken for sequencing was blood. These receptors were obtained from a girl aged 2-10 years in good health.

A few counts support this clonotype. In nucleotides, the CDR3 is TGTGCCAGTAGTATTTCTAGCGGGGTTGAGACCCAGTACTTC. Its protein product is CASSISSGVETQYF. The chain employs TRBV19 and TRBJ2-5, with TRBD2 matching 9 bases. From germline, CDR1 is LNHDA and CDR2 SQIVND (reference sequence). CDR3 length equals 14 residues. V dropped 3 bases and J dropped 5; count of bases not matched to a gene: 4.

This clonotype came up a few times. The chain employs TRBV4-2 and TRBJ1-4; D is undetermined. Between the trimmed V and J ends, which lost 4 bases and 8 bases, there was a span of 8 bases. The germline V gene encodes CDR1 LGHNA and CDR2 YNFKEQ. This CDR3 has 12 residues. CDR3 DNA sequence: TGTGCCAGCAGCCTCGAGGAGGAAAAACTGTTTTTT. This gives the protein CASSLEEEKLFF.

The CDR3 region has the DNA TGTGCCAGCAGCCCGCGAGGGGGGCTTAGAAACACCATATATTTT. This encodes CASSPRGGLRNTIYF. The gene calls are TRBV7-9 and TRBJ1-3, with D possibly matching TRBD1 (6 bases). The V end lost 5 bases, the J end lost 5 bases, and 16 bases lay between the germline ends. Germline V gene lookup returns CDR1 SEHNR and CDR2 FQNEAQ (reference sequence). The CDR3 has 15 amino acids.

This clonotype was seen a few times. The chain recombines TRBV28 with TRBJ1-6, with TRBD1 as a possible D gene (6 bases). The germline V gene has CDR1 MDHEN and CDR2 SYDVKM. The CDR3 runs to 16 residues. The V end lost 8 bases, the J end lost 6 bases, and 20 bases lay between the germline ends. CDR3 DNA: TGTGCCAGCCTAAGTTTAACAGGGAGGGTTAATTCACCCCTCCACTTT. It codes for CASLSLTGRVNSPLHF.

This chain uses TRBV6-5 with TRBJ1-1; TRBD1 matches 8 bases. The CDR3 covers 13 residues. Per germline, CDR1 MNHEY and CDR2 SVGAGI. J gave up 6 bases and V 0 bases, and 0 bases lay outside the gene matches. CDR3 sequence: CASSYSQGAEAFF. The CDR3 bases are TGTGCCAGCAGTTACTCACAGGGGGCTGAAGCTTTCTTT.

V and J are TRBV28 and TRBJ2-5; the D call may be TRBD1 or TRBD2 (6 bases each). Gene TRBJ2-7 matches the end of the DNA better, so the J call may be wrong. The CDR3 spans 15 residues. Germline V lookup: CDR1 MDHEN, CDR2 SYDVKM. The CDR3 reads CASRGGSSPVYEQYF. The CDR3 DNA reads as TGTGCCAGCAGAGGGGGGAGCTCTCCGGTTTACGAGCAGTACTTC.

The J gene is TRBJ1-1, the V gene TRBV5-1; 7 bases agree with TRBD1. V was clipped by 2 bases and J by 0 bases; unmatched bases: 7. CDR1 is SGHRS, CDR2 YFSETQ, per germline. The CDR3 extends over 16 amino acids. The CDR3 bases are TGCGCCAGCAGCTTTTACAGGGGTGCTATGAACACTGAAGCTTTCTTT. Translating it yields CASSFYRGAMNTEAFF.

The V and J genes are TRBV7-9 and TRBJ2-1; D might be TRBD2 (7 bases). The CDR3 length is 13 residues. CDR1 is SEHNR, CDR2 FQNEAQ, per germline (reference sequence). The V end was cut by 3 bases, the J end by 12 bases, with 15 bases between. CDR3 sequence: CASSLVGGERQFF. The CDR3 DNA follows: TGTGCCAGCAGCTTGGTAGGGGGGGAAAGGCAGTTCTTC.

The chain couples TRBV12-3 or TRBV12-4 to TRBJ2-1; 11 bases agree with TRBD2. Trimming cost V 8 bases and J 4 bases; bases outside gene matches: 7. The CDR3 is 15 residues long. CDR3: CASYRTSGGYNEQFF. In DNA form, the CDR3 reads TGTGCCAGCTACCGTACTAGCGGGGGTTACAATGAGCAGTTCTTC.

This clonotype has only a few counts. The chain employs TRBV12-3 or TRBV12-4 and TRBJ2-5; D is tentatively TRBD1 or TRBD2 (6 bases each). The J call may not be correct, given that the DNA end is closer to TRBJ2-7. This CDR3 region has 13 residues. CDR3 nucleotides: TGTGCCAGCAGGCCCTGGGGGGCGGTCGAGCAGTACTTC. This codes for CASRPWGAVEQYF.

This rearrangement joins TRBV5-1 to TRBJ2-5; 12 positions agree with TRBD2. V was pared by 2 bases and J by 3 bases, with 5 bases of the junction left unmatched. The V gene's germline CDR1 is SGHRS and CDR2 YFSETQ. CDR3 length: 16 amino acids. Here the CDR3 DNA reads TGCGCCAGCAGCTTACCCCTAGCGGGAGGGGAAGAGACCCAGTACTTC. It encodes CASSLPLAGGEETQYF.

The V gene is TRBV5-1, the J gene TRBJ2-1; perhaps TRBD1 as D (6 bases). Germline V gene lookup returns CDR1 SGHRS and CDR2 YFSETQ. With 2 bases removed from V and 4 bases from J, the gap between germline ends came to 13 bases. This CDR3 comprises 15 residues. The chain's CDR3 is CASSFVQGSYNEQFF. CDR3 DNA sequence: TGCGCCAGCAGCTTCGTTCAGGGGTCATACAATGAGCAGTTCTTC.

This clonotype was counted between two and nine times. V and J are TRBV2 and TRBJ2-7; tentatively, D is TRBD2 (5 bases). The CDR3 loop spans 14 amino acids. V was cut by 5 bases and J by 3 bases, with 14 bases left in between. Germline V CDR1 and CDR2: SNHLY, FYNNEI. The CDR3 protein is CASSRRTGNYEQYF. For the CDR3, the DNA is TGTGCCAGCAGTCGCAGGACGGGGAACTACGAGCAGTACTTC.

The table lists this clonotype with a few counts. The rearrangement links TRBV29-1 to TRBJ2-7; D possibly corresponds to TRBD2 (6 bases). The germline CDR1 and CDR2 sequences are SQVTM and ANQGSEA. Trimming shortened V by 6 bases and J by 3 bases, and 12 bases separated the two germline ends. The CDR3 contains 12 residues. This CDR3 reads CSVGFSGYEQYF. The CDR3, as DNA: TGCAGCGTCGGATTTAGCGGCTACGAGCAGTACTTC.

The table lists this clonotype with a few counts. The chain joins TRBV12-3 or TRBV12-4 to TRBJ2-5, with D possibly TRBD1 on 6 matching bases. The CDR3 totals 13 residues. Trimming removed 1 base at V and 11 bases at J, with 14 bases between. CDR3 protein: CASSLGQVQQQYF. The CDR3 nucleotides read TGTGCCAGCAGTTTAGGACAGGTCCAGCAGCAGTACTTC.

On this clonotype itself: A read error may produce the germline difference seen at one junction end. The J gene is TRBJ2-3, the V gene TRBV7-8, with TRBD2 matching 10 bases. Germline loops: CDR1 SGHVS, CDR2 FQNEAQ. The CDR3 has 14 amino acids. CDR3 amino acids: CASNLAGGSVTQYF. CDR3 coding DNA: TGTGCCAGCAACTTAGCGGGAGGTAGTGTTACGCAGTATTTT. The variable domain in full, completed from reference TRBV7-8 and TRBJ2-3, reads GAGVSQSPRYKVAKRGQDVALRCDPISGHVSLFWYQQALGQGPEFLTYFQNEAQLDKSGLPSDRFFAERPEGSVSTLKIQRTQQEDSAVYLCASNLAGGSVTQYFGPGTRLTVL.

This clonotype was counted only a few times. The rearrangement links TRBV12-3 or TRBV12-4 to TRBJ1-5; D not certain. Trimming shortened V by 3 bases and J by 2 bases, and 8 bases separated the two germline ends. The CDR3 has 14 residues. The DNA of the CDR3 is TGTGCCAGCAGTTTTTTGAGGGGCAATCAGCCCCAGCATTTT. It encodes CASSFLRGNQPQHF.

This clonotype was counted only a few times. The chain has TRBV7-8 and TRBJ2-1, with D tentatively TRBD1 (6 bases). Gene TRBJ2-7 matches the end of the DNA better, so the J call may be wrong. The CDR3 has 15 residues. Germline lookup yields CDR1 SGHVS and CDR2 FQNEAQ. Written as DNA, the CDR3 is TGTGCCAGCAGCTTGGCCGGGACATCCTTCTACGAGCAGTACTTC. This translates into CASSLAGTSFYEQYF.